This record concerns one TCR beta chain sequence. Its antigen remains unknown. This sample is part of a study of shared clonotypes between healthy human individuals. Study outcomes and limitations: Collection of samples was limited to blood; tissue repertoires likely differ. Larger estimated richness was generally seen in naive subsets than in memory subsets. Clonotypes not shared had lower generation probabilities than those common to all four donors.

CD45RO negativity and positive selection for CCR7 defined naive CD8 cells, a population that excluded terminally differentiated effector memory CD45RA+ cells. The V gene's germline CDR1 is GTSNPN and CDR2 SVGIG (reference sequence). The CDR3 has 15 residues. After removal of 2 bases from V and 5 bases from J, the junction contained 6 bases not matched to a gene. TCRdb keeps only in-frame clones here, not all; method: immunoSEQ multiplex PCR. The sample shows about 1,900,000 clones, approximately 94% of them seen only once. Sequenced material: naive CD8+ T cells sorted from blood. The clonotype was recovered from a young man in good health. The chain is built from TRBV30 and TRBJ1-5, with TRBD1 identical over 10 bases. The CDR3 loop is CAWSPGQGYYQPQHF. The DNA of the CDR3 is TGTGCCTGGAGTCCGGGACAGGGGTACTATCAGCCCCAGCATTTT.